This TCR beta chain was obtained from a study of post-analysis software for immune sequencing data (dated by TCRdb to between 2015 and 2017). Broadly, across the study: The recorded disease courses included relapsing-remitting, secondary progressive and progressive-relapsing multiple sclerosis, and some patients had no subtype annotation. A subset of samples was prepared in parallel using single-end sample barcoding, then pooled and co-amplified after Illumina adapter ligation. The patient repertoires were set against roughly eleven previously published healthy control repertoires from donors whose ages ranged from roughly 6 to 27 years.

General findings and caveats noted by the study authors: Strong co-clustering of samples prepared in the same batch was shown by direct clustering with F measure, prompting a batch-effect correction. The control group was slightly older than the multiple sclerosis patient group. Patients showed significantly higher frequencies than controls for a handful of TRBV segments, among them TRBV5-6, TRBV5-1 and TRBV20-1. Multiple sclerosis patients had significantly lower normalized Chao1 diversity than controls, a result that suggests substantial peripheral T-cell clonal expansion.

Library construction relied on PCR. Sequencing was carried out with an Illumina HiSeq 2500. Unique molecular identifiers were incorporated into TCR beta cDNA libraries to reduce PCR and sequencing biases. Every 1 to 10 million input T cells yielded about 500,000 cDNA molecules, meaning each molecule approximated one T cell. The same protocol used for the earlier healthy control dataset was applied to prepare and sequence the patient libraries. Samples belonging to the same batch were prepared together, multiplexed and sequenced on a shared HiSeq lane. For the original study's pipeline: Raw barcoded reads were processed with MIGEC, discarding single-read molecular identifier groups before consensus assembly and CDR3 extraction. VDJtools was used for post-analysis of the clonotype tables, and diversity was normalized by down-sampling every dataset to the size of the smallest sample. In repertoire overlap clustering, CDR3 amino acid sequences, but not nucleotide sequences, were matched to correct batch-related cross-sample contamination. TCRdb reanalyzed the raw reads on its own, using fastp at Q25 for trimming and MiXCR for clone calling, and kept in-frame beta chains. Each CDR3 protein gets just one entry, which takes the most common genes and DNA from the rows behind it. The V and J calls were not made by the authors but by TCRdb's processing. The sample table lists hundreds of thousands of distinct CDR3 sequences, around 50% of them with a count of one. Approximately 4.5% of the sample is in the top ten clones.

Remarks on this clonotype: Its antigen remains undetermined. The record has no base qualities; no much larger clone is one base away.

Via the germline V gene (reference sequence), CDR1 is DFQATT and CDR2 SNEGSKA. From its cysteine to its phenylalanine, the CDR3 spans 15 amino acids. Solely the CDR3 DNA is kept, with 45 bases framed from the first base. Trimming accounts for 4 bases at V and 5 bases at J, while the number of junction bases matched to no gene is 12. To demonstrate the VDJtools post-analysis software, TCR beta repertoires were profiled from the peripheral blood of over ten young patients with multiple sclerosis. Multiple sclerosis patients were children and adolescents aged about 6 to 16 years. The source is a girl between 10 and 17 years old with multiple sclerosis. The chain couples TRBV20-1 to TRBJ2-3, with 7 bases matching TRBD2. The specimen sequenced was blood. The CDR3 region has the sequence CSAILAQEVGDTQYF. The nucleotide sequence is given as TGCAGTGCTATACTAGCGCAGGAGGTAGGAGATACGCAGTATTTT.